This TCR beta chain was observed in a study of preoperative IRX-2 immunotherapy in early breast cancer. The treatment is: preoperative locoregional IRX-2 cytokine immunotherapy. Samples came from a phase Ib trial of preoperative locoregional IRX-2 cytokine immunotherapy. V lost 5 bases and J 1 base, leaving 12 bases between the germline ends. The V gene's germline CDR1 is WSHSY and CDR2 SAAADI. CDR3 length: 14 residues. Measured with immunoSEQ multiplex PCR; TCRdb has only the in-frame clones, and not every one. Here the sample spans 75,000 to 100,000 clones, 75% to 90% being singletons. This clone was observed once.

The chain combines TRBV10-2 with TRBJ2-7; D is perhaps TRBD1 (5 bases). The source material was tumor tissue, sampled after IRX-2 immunotherapy. This receptor was identified in a human donor with breast cancer. Here the CDR3 DNA reads TGCGCCAGCAGTCTTTTGCAGGGTTCCTACGAGCAGTACTTC. Amino acids: CASSLLQGSYEQYF.